The sequence of this TCR beta chain was determined in a study of cytomegalovirus exposure and HLA in healthy donors. This CDR3 is 14 amino acids long. Germline assignment: CDR1 SGHRS and CDR2 YFSETQ. J lost 2 bases, V lost 5 bases, and 3 bases had no gene match. Findings and caveats of the study: Segments of the TCR beta V type were, in most cases, productive about 90% or about 30% of the time in an earlier analysis.

The PCR had 60 Vbeta and 13 Jbeta primers. Assay used: immunoSEQ multiplex PCR; TCRdb lists only in-frame clones, some missing. The sample lists roughly 120,000 clones; just under 75% were seen once. As for this clone: Its target is not known.

Sequenced: PBMCs. The origin of this receptor is a man aged 35-49 years in good health and CMV-seropositive. J is TRBJ2-1 and V is TRBV5-1; 8 bases are a match to TRBD1. DNA for the CDR3: TGCGCCAGCAGACAGGGGGGTGCCTACAATGAGCAGTTCTTC. This codes for CASRQGGAYNEQFF.